Here is one T cell receptor beta chain with its context. The sample holds one count of this clone. It lacks a known antigen. Qualities for individual bases were not recorded, and no much larger clone is one base off. These data come from a study of T cell responses to AZD1222 COVID-19 vaccine (dated by TCRdb to the early 2020s). For the wider study: AZD1222 recipients with second doses at about 4 weeks or about 12 weeks were pooled, because spike-specific TCR depth and breadth did not differ between schedules. TCR sequencing was performed for 233 trial participants, of whom about 200 were given two doses of AZD1222 and roughly 25 were given two doses of MenACWY control vaccine. Trial participants were enrolled by age into subgroups of 18-55, 56-69 and 70-plus years, and around 150, 28 and 57 TCR-sequenced participants, respectively, were included in these subgroups. Study-level results and caveats: Only six or seven AZD1222 recipients were SARS-CoV-2 seropositive at baseline, limiting conclusions about previously exposed vaccinees. In the small 56-69-year group, the increase in depth fell short of significance, most likely because of low power. Reportedly, close to half of the unique spike-specific TCRs recognized epitopes lying outside the regions that are mutated in the B.1.351 and B.1.1.7 variants. Participants were mostly white British, with more females than males. The authors suggested clonal diversity may have been underestimated. Because no samples from the day 14 peak response were available, repertoires could be characterized only after the peak T cell response. The whole spike protein was spanned by vaccine-associated CD4 TCRs, and dominant responses were seen in regions 160-218 and 743-854. A significant rise in spike-specific TCR breadth and depth was observed after two AZD1222 doses relative to day 0 and relative to MenACWY recipients.

The intended sense of this specimen's time point label: baseline before first vaccination. Samples from vaccinated people were obtained from the UK trials COV001 and COV002, which included a single-blind randomized controlled phase 2/3 trial of AZD1222 (ChAdOx1 nCoV-19) in healthy adults. For TCRbeta chain sequencing, PBMC samples were collected from trial participants at day 0 and at day 28 after the second dose. The CDR3 regions of human TCRbeta chains were analyzed by immunosequencing. In the original analysis: Repertoire TCRs were matched against a reference library of SARS-CoV-2-specific TCRs generated with the MIRA antigen-specificity platform. Breadth was defined as the fraction of unique TCRs that were SARS-CoV-2-associated. Depth was defined as the fraction of total T cells that were SARS-CoV-2-associated. Using the MIRA data, each spike-specific TCR was assigned both to the spike region to which the TCR was reactive and to a CD4 or CD8 class. Log10-transformed breadth and depth values were compared by one-way ANOVA with Sidak's multiple comparisons tests. This is the immuneACCESS table as TCRdb keeps it, with only in-frame sequences that have V and J called. A part of the clones is gone; compared with another copy, unresolved V genes explain less than half, and the rest is unexplained. V, J and clone size are taken as reported in that table, and D and trimming were inferred from the DNA itself. Recorded for this sample are about 150,000 clones; about 93% of them occurred a single time. 1.9% of the sample goes to the ten largest clones.

Including cysteine and phenylalanine, the CDR3 has 14 amino acids. The CDR3 DNA has 42 bases and is translated from base 1. The germline V gene (reference sequence) sets CDR1 to MNHNY and CDR2 to SVGAGI. Deletion took 4 bases off V and 4 bases off J, with a span of 13 bases between the germline ends. The sample in question was peripheral blood, obtained on day 0 of AZD1222 vaccination. The receptor comes from an adult in good health. Recombination joined TRBV6-6 with TRBJ1-2; confidence is insufficient to name the D gene. The DNA sequence is TGTGCCAGCAGTTCGGGAGGGTTCGGCTATGGCTACACCTTC. Its protein is CASSSGGFGYGYTF.